This T cell receptor beta chain appears in the sequencing data of a study of T cells after yellow fever vaccination (dated by TCRdb to 2018 to 2020). About the full investigation: The SMART-Seq v4 Ultra Low Input RNA kit was used to prepare libraries from fractions with low cell numbers. Blood was drawn at multiple timepoints before and after primary and secondary immunization, with bulk PBMC replicates and cell subsets isolated. Two healthy male donors, one aged 18 to 30 and one aged 30 to 40 years, were included in the cohort. Bulk TCR alpha and beta repertoires were sequenced longitudinally to track T-cell clones before and after primary and booster YFV17D yellow fever vaccination. Overall study outcomes, separate from this receptor: Compared with the primary T-cell response, the secondary T-cell response was faster but weaker, reaching its peak on day 5 rather than on day 15. A small fraction of clonotypes appeared in both the CD4 and CD8 compartments, likely as a result of convergent recombination. Because the study included only two donors, the extent to which the findings can be generalized is limited. Computational filtering was needed because FACS-sorted repertoires could contain abundant contaminating clonotypes from the bulk population. After the booster, most clones that had expanded after primary vaccination were detected again (nearly 97% of CD4 and 88% of CD8), suggesting broad maintenance of memory.

The CDR3 goes from the cysteine to the phenylalanine over 15 residues. Of all the DNA, just the CDR3 is kept, 45 bases in frame from base 1. V is shortened by 1 base, J by 5 bases, and the region joining them spans 14 bases. CDR1 and CDR2, looked up from the germline V gene, are MGHRA and YSYEKL. The sample's treatment or condition label is to be understood as: live attenuated yellow fever vaccine strain. PBMCs were isolated from peripheral blood using a standard Ficoll-Paque protocol. CD4 and CD8 T-cell fractions were isolated with Dynabeads CD4 and CD8 positive selection kits. RNA was extracted with TriZol from bulk PBMCs, CD4 and CD8 fractions, and dextramer-positive and dextramer-negative fractions. Note on this clonotype: The specificity of this receptor is unknown. Base qualities were left out, and no much larger clone turns up one base away.

TCR cDNA was made using 5'RACE template switching, a step that added a universal primer site and unique molecular identifiers. cDNA synthesis was primed from both the TCR alpha and TCR beta constant segments. Library amplification involved two PCR steps, and the second step added sample barcodes and sequencing adapters. Sequencing of libraries was done on Illumina HiSeq 2500 (2x100 bp) or NovaSeq (2x150 bp). In the source study's methods: MIGEC handled demultiplexing of reads and collapsing into UMI consensus sequences, while MiXCR performed V(D)J alignment. Clonotypes responding to the vaccine were identified with edgeR on replicate PBMC samples, with the criteria of FDR below 0.01 and a log2 fold change above 5 up to day 15. CD4 or CD8 identity was assigned to each bulk clonotype according to whether the clonotype was present at higher abundance in the sequenced CD4 repertoire or the sequenced CD8 repertoire. TCRdb ran its own pipeline on the public reads, namely fastp trimming at Q25 and MiXCR clone calling, and kept in-frame beta chains. Every CDR3 protein is listed once, alongside the most common genes and DNA of its rows. The V and J calls reflect TCRdb's pipeline rather than the authors' work. Within this sample are around 230,000 distinct CDR3 sequences, with roughly 6.2% of them counted one time only. 0.85% to 1.2% of the sample belongs to the ten largest clones.

In this chain, TRBV4-1 is recombined with TRBJ2-5; the D region is possibly TRBD1 or TRBD2, each matching across 5 bases. The sequence came from a man aged 25-40 years who received the YFV17D yellow fever vaccine. The sequences come from CD4+ T cells sorted from PBMCs, collected on the day of the yellow fever booster vaccination. The DNA is as follows: TGCGCCAGCAGCCAAGGGTCTGGGGGTCGGGAGACCCAGTACTTC. Translated, it reads CASSQGSGGRETQYF.